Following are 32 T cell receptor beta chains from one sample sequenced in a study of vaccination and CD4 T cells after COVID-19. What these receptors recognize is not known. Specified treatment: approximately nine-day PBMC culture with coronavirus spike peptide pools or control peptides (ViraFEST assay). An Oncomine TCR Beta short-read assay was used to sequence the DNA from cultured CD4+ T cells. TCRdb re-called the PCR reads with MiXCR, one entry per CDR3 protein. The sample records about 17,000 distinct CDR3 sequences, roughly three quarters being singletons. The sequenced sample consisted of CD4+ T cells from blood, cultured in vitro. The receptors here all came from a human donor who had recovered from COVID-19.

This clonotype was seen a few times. Here the CDR3 reads CAISARRAEAFF. Here the CDR3 DNA reads TGTGCCATCAGTGCGAGGAGGGCTGAAGCTTTCTTT. The rearrangement joins TRBV10-3 to TRBJ1-1; D unclear. There are 12 residues in the CDR3. V dropped 4 bases and J dropped 6 bases, with 9 bases sitting between them. CDR1 and CDR2 (germline): ENHRY, SYGVKD.

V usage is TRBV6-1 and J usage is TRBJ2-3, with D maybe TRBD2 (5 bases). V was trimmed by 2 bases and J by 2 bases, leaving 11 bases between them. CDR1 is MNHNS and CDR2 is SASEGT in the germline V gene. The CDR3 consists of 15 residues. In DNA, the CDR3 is TGTGCCAGCAGTGAAACGGGATTCAACACAGATACGCAGTATTTT. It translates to CASSETGFNTDTQYF.

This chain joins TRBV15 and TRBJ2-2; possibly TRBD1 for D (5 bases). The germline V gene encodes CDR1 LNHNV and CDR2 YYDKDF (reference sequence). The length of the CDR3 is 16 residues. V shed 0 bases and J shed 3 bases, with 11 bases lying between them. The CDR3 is CATSRDTRRDTGELFF. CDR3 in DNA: TGTGCCACCAGCAGAGATACCCGCAGGGACACCGGGGAGCTGTTTTTT.

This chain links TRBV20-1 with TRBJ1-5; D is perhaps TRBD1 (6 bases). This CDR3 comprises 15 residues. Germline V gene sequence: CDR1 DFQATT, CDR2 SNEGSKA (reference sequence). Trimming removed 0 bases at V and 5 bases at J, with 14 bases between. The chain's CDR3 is CSAREVSRGDQPQHF. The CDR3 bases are TGCAGTGCTAGAGAGGTCAGCAGGGGAGATCAGCCCCAGCATTTT.

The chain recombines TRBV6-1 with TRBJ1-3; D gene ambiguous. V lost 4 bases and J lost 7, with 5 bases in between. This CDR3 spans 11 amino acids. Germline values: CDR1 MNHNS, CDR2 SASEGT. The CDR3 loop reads CASSVPNTIYF. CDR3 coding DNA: TGTGCCAGCAGTGTTCCCAACACCATATATTTT.

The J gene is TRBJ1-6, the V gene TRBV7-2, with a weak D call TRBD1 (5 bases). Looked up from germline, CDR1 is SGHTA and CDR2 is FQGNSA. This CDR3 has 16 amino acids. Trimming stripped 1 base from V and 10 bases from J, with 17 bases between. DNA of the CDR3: TGTGCCAGCAGCTTAGAATATGGCAGGGAGGGCTCACCCCTCCACTTT. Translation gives CASSLEYGREGSPLHF.

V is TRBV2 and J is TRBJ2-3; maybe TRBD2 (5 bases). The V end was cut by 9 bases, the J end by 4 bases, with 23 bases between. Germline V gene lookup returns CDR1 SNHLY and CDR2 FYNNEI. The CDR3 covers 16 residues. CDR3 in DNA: TGTGCCAGTTCAGAGCCCCTTGCGGGCCGAGCAGATACGCAGTATTTT. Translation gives CASSEPLAGRADTQYF. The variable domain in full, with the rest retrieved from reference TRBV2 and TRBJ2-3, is EPEVTQTPSHQVTQMGQEVILRCVPISNHLYFYWYRQILGQKVEFLVSFYNNEISEKSEIFDDQFSVERPDGSNFTLKIRSTKLEDSAMYFCASSEPLAGRADTQYFGPGTRLTVL.

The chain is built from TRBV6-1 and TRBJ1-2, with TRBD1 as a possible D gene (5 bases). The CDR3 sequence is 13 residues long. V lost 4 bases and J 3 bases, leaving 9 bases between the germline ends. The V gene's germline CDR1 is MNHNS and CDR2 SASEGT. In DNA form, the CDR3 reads TGTGCCAGCAGTGGTGACAGCTACTATGGCTACACCTTC. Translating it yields CASSGDSYYGYTF.

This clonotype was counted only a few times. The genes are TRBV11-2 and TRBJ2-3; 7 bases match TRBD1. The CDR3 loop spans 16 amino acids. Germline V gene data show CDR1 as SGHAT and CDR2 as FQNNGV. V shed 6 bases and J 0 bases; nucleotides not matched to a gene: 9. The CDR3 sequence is CASSKQGFGSTDTQYF. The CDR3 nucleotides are TGTGCCAGCAGTAAACAGGGGTTTGGAAGCACAGATACGCAGTATTTT.

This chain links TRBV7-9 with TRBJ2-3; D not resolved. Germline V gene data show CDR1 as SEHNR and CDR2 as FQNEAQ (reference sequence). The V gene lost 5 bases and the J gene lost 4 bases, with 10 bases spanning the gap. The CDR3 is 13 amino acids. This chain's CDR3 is CASSRAVPDTQYF. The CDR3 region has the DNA TGTGCCAGCAGCAGGGCGGTCCCAGATACGCAGTATTTT. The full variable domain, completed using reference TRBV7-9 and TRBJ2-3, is DTGVSQNPRHKITKRGQNVTFRCDPISEHNRLYWYRQTLGQGPEFLTYFQNEAQLEKSRLLSDRFSAERPKGSFSTLEIQRTEQGDSAMYLCASSRAVPDTQYFGPGTRLTVL.

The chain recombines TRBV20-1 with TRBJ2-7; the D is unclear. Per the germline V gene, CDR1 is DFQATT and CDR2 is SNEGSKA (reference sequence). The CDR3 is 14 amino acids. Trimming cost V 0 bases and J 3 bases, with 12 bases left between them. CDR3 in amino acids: CSARDLGRDYEQYF. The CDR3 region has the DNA TGCAGTGCTAGAGATCTTGGGCGAGACTACGAGCAGTACTTC.

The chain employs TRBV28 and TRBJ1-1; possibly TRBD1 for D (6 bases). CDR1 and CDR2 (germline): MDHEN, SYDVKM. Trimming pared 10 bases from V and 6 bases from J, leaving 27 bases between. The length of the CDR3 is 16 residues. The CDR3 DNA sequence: TGTGCCACGGCTCAAATTGGCGGGGGCGGCCACGCTGAAGCTTTCTTT. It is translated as CATAQIGGGGHAEAFF. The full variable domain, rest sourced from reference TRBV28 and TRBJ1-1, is DVKVTQSSRYLVKRTGEKVFLECVQDMDHENMFWYRQDPGLGLRLIYFSYDVKMKEKGDIPEGYSVSREKKERFSLILESASTNQTSMYLCATAQIGGGGHAEAFFGQGTRLTVV.

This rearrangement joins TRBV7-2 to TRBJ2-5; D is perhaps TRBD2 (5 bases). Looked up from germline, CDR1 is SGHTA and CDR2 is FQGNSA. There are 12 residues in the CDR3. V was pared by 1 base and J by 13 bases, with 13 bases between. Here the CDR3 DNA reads TGTGCCAGCAGCTTAGAGGGTGACCGGGGGTACTTC. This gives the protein CASSLEGDRGYF.

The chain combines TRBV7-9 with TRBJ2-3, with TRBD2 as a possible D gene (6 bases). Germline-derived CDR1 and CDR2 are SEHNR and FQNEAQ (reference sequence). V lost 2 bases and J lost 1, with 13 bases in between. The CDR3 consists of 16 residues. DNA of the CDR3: TGTGCCAGCAGCTTACTAGCGTGGGGCCGCACAGATACGCAGTATTTT. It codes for CASSLLAWGRTDTQYF.

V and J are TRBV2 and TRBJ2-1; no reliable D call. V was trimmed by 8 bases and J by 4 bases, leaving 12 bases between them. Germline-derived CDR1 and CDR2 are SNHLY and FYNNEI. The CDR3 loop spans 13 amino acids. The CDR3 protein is CASSDVLYNEQFF. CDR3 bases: TGTGCCAGCTCGGATGTCCTTTACAATGAGCAGTTCTTC.

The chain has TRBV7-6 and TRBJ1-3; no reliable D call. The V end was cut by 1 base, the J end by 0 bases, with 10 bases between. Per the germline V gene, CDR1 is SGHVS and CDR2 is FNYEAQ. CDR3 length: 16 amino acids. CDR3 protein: CASSLGAGSSGNTIYF. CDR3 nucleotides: TGTGCCAGCAGCTTAGGGGCAGGAAGCTCTGGAAACACCATATATTTT.

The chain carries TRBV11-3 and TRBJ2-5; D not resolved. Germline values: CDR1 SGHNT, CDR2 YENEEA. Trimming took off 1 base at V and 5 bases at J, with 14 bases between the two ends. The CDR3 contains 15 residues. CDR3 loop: CASSLGAAPRETQYF. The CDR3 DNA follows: TGTGCCAGCAGCTTAGGGGCGGCGCCTCGGGAGACCCAGTACTTC.

The CDR3 coding sequence is TGTGCCAGCAGTCAAAGCTGGACGGGCAATCAGCCCCAGCATTTT. Translation gives CASSQSWTGNQPQHF. The chain links TRBV27 to TRBJ1-5; unclear D gene. This CDR3 comprises 15 residues. Germline CDR1 and CDR2: MNHEY and SMNVEV (reference sequence). The V end lost 5 bases, the J end lost 2 bases, and 13 bases lay between the germline ends.

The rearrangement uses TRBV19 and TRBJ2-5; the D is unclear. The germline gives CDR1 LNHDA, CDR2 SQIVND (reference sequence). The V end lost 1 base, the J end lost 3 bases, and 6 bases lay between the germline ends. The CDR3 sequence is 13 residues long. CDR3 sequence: CASSIGSEETQYF. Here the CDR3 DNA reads TGTGCCAGTAGTATAGGATCTGAAGAGACCCAGTACTTC.

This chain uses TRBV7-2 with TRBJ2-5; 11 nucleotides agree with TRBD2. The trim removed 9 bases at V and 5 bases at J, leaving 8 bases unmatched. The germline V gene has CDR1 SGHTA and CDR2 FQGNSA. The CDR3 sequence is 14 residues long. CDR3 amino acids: CASRRLAGYETQYF. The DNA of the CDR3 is TGTGCCAGTAGGAGACTAGCGGGGTACGAGACCCAGTACTTC.

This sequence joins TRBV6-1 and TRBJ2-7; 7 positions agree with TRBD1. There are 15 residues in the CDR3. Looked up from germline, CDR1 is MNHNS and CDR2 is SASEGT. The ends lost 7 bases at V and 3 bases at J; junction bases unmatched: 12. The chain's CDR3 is CASKPGQALNYEQYF. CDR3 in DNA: TGTGCCAGCAAGCCCGGACAGGCCCTTAACTACGAGCAGTACTTC.

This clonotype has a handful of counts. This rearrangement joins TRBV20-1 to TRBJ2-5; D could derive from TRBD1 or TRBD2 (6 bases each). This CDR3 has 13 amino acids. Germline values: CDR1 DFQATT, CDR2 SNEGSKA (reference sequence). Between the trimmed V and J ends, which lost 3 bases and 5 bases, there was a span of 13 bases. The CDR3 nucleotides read TGCAGTGCTAGCTCGGGGGCCGGGGAGACCCAGTACTTC. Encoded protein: CSASSGAGETQYF.

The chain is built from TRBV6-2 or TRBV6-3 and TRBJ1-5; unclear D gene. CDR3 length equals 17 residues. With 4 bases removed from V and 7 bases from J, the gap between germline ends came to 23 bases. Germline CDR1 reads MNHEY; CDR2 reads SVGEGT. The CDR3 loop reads CASSSPYRYTPEQPQHF. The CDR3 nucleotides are TGTGCCAGCAGTTCCCCATATCGCTACACCCCAGAACAGCCCCAGCATTTT.

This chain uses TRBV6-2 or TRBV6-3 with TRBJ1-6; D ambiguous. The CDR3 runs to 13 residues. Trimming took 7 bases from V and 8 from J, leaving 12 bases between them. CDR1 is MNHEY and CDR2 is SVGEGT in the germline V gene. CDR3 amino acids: CASTSAFDSPLHF. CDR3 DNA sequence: TGTGCCAGCACCTCGGCGTTTGATTCACCCCTCCACTTT.

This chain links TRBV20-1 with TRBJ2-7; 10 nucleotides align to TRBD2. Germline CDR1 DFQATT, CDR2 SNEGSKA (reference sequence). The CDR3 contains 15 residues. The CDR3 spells CSVGGLADDKGEQYF. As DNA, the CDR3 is TGCAGCGTCGGCGGACTAGCGGATGATAAAGGCGAGCAGTACTTC.

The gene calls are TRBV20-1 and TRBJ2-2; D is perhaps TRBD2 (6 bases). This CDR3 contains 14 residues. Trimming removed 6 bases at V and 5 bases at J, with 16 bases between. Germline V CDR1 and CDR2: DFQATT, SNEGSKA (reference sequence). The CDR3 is CSAAGLSRTGELFF. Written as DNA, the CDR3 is TGCAGTGCCGCGGGGCTTTCTAGGACCGGGGAGCTGTTTTTT.

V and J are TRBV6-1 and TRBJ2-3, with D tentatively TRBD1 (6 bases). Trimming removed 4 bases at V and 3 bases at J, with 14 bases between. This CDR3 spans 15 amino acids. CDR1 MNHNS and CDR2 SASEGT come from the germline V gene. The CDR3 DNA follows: TGTGCCAGCAGTGCCCAACAGGGAGCTACAGATACGCAGTATTTT. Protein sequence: CASSAQQGATDTQYF.

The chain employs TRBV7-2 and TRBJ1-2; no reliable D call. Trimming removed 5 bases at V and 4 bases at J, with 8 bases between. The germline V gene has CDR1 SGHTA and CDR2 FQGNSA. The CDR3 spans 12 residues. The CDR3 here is CASSPGFYGYTF. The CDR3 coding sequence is TGTGCCAGCAGCCCGGGTTTCTATGGCTACACCTTC.

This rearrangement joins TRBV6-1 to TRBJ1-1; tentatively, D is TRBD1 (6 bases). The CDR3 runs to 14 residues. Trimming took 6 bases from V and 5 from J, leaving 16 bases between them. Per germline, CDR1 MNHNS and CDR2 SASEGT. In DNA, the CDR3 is TGTGCCAGCAGGCCCCGATGGCAGGGGACTGAAGCTTTCTTT. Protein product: CASRPRWQGTEAFF.

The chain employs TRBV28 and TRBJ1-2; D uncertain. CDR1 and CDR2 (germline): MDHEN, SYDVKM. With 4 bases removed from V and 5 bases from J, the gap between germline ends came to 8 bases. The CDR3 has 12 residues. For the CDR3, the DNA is TGTGCCAGCAGTTCGTTTGGGTATGGCTACACCTTC. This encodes CASSSFGYGYTF.

As DNA, the CDR3 is TGTGCCAGCAGCCCTCGACAGGGGGCAAATGAGCAGTTCTTC. Translated: CASSPRQGANEQFF. V and J are TRBV11-3 and TRBJ2-1, with TRBD1 matching over 10 bases. Losses at the gene ends were 5 bases for V and 7 bases for J; bases not matched to a gene: 5. This CDR3 comprises 14 residues. Germline CDR1 SGHNT, CDR2 YENEEA.

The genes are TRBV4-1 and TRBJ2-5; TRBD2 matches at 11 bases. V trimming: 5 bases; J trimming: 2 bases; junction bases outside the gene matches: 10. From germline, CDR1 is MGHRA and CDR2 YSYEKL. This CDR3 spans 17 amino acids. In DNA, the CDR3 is TGCGCCAGCAGCAAAATCCTGACTAGCGGGGTACAAGAGACCCAGTACTTC. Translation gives CASSKILTSGVQETQYF.